What follows is one TCR beta chain and its context. One entry per CDR3 protein results from TCRdb running MiXCR on the 5' RACE reads. The repertoire has tens of thousands of distinct CDR3 sequences, more than 10% of them found once; the top ten carry 41%. The germline V gene encodes CDR1 MNHEY and CDR2 SVGAGI. This CDR3 has 14 residues. Trimming pared 2 bases from V and 4 bases from J, leaving 8 bases between. The record originates from a study of T-cell memory formation after mild COVID-19. V and J are TRBV6-5 and TRBJ2-2; the D is unclear. The sequenced sample consisted of PBMCs or a T cell subset sorted from them (not recorded which). The receptor comes from a man between 18 and 35 years old who had mild COVID-19 (a few samples of this study predate the infection). Cell type and time point are not known. CDR3 loop: CASSYRAATGELFF. DNA of the CDR3: TGTGCCAGCAGTTACAGGGCAGCCACCGGGGAGCTGTTTTTT.